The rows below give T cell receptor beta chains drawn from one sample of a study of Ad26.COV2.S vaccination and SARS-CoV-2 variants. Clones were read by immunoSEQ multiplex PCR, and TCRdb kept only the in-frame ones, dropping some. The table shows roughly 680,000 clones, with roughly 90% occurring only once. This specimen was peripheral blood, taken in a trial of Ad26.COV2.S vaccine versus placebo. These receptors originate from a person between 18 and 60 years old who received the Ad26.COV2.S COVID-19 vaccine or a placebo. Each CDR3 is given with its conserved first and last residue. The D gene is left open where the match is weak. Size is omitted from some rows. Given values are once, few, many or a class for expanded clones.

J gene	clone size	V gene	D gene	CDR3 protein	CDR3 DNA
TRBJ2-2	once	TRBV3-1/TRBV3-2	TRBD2	CASSLWWEGANTGELFF	TGTGCCAGCAGCCTTTGGTGGGAGGGCGCGAACACCGGGGAGCTGTTTTTT
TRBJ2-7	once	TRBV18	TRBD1	CASSRGQGGYEQYF	TGTGCCAGCTCTCGGGGACAGGGTGGATACGAGCAGTACTTC
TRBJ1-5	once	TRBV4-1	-	CASSQSLTTQPQHF	TGCGCCAGCAGCCAAAGTCTCACGACGCAGCCCCAGCATTTT
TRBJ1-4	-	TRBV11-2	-	CASSLAAGINEKLFF	TGTGCCAGCAGCTTAGCGGCCGGGATTAATGAAAAACTGTTTTTT
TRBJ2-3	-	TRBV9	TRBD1	CASSPRPGGSADTQYF	TGTGCCAGCAGCCCACGCCCAGGGGGAAGCGCAGATACGCAGTATTTT
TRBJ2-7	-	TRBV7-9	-	CASSTPGAPYEQYF	TGTGCCAGCAGCACGCCGGGGGCCCCCTACGAGCAGTACTTC
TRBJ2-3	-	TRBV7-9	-	CASRSGDTQYF	TGTGCCAGTCGGTCCGGGGATACGCAGTATTTT
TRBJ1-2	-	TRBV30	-	CAWSVLLDSNYGYTF	TGTGCCTGGAGTGTACTTCTCGACAGTAACTATGGCTACACCTTC
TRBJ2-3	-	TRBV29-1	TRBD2	CSVEQQGLAGGMADTQYF	TGCAGCGTTGAACAGCAGGGACTAGCGGGAGGGATGGCAGATACGCAGTATTTT
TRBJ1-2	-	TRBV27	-	CASSLGGYYGYTF	TGTGCCAGCAGTTTAGGGGGTTACTATGGCTACACCTTC
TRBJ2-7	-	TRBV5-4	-	CASSHTGIYEQYF	TGTGCCAGCAGCCATACAGGGATTTACGAGCAGTACTTC
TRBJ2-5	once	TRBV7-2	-	CASSLDRGETQYF	TGTGCCAGCAGCTTAGACAGAGGGGAGACCCAGTACTTC
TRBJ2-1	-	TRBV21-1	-	CASSNPAGQFF	TGTGCCAGCAGCAACCCCGCAGGGCAGTTCTTC
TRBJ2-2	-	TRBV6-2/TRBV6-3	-	CASSYLSTSQRGRELFF	TGTGCCAGCAGTTATCTTTCGACTAGCCAGAGGGGGCGGGAGCTGTTTTTT
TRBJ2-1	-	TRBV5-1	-	CASSLIPLGATLNNEQFF	TGCGCCAGCAGCTTGATCCCATTAGGCGCTACTCTCAACAATGAGCAGTTCTTC
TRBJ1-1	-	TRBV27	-	CASNLAGPNTEAFF	TGTGCCAGCAACCTCGCAGGGCCGAACACTGAAGCTTTCTTT
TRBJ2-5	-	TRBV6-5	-	CASSYSGAGETQYF	TGTGCCAGCAGTTACTCCGGGGCTGGGGAGACCCAGTACTTC
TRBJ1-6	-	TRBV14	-	CASSQSGLNSPLHF	TGTGCCAGCAGCCAGTCCGGGCTTAATTCACCCCTCCACTTT
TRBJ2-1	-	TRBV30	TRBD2	CAFRTSGGWGEQFF	TGTGCCTTTCGGACTAGCGGGGGGTGGGGTGAGCAGTTCTTC
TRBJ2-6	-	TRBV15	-	CATSRAGTSSSGANVLTF	TGTGCCACCAGCAGGGCCGGGACGTCGAGCTCTGGGGCCAACGTCCTGACTTTC
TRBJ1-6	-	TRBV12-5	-	CASGPWGDSPLHF	TGTGCTAGTGGCCCGTGGGGGGATTCACCCCTCCACTTT
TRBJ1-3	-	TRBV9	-	CASSVGGAPGNTIYF	TGTGCCAGCAGCGTAGGGGGGGCCCCTGGAAACACCATATATTTT
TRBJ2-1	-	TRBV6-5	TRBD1	CASSYSRPTGGNEQFF	TGTGCCAGCAGTTACTCCCGACCGACAGGGGGGAATGAGCAGTTCTTC
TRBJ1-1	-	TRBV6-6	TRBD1	CASNPNTGTGVSEAFF	TGTGCCAGCAACCCCAACACCGGGACAGGGGTATCTGAAGCTTTCTTT
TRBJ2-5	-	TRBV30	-	CAWSFRGAGETQYF	TGTGCCTGGAGTTTTAGGGGGGCGGGCGAGACCCAGTACTTC
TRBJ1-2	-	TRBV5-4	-	CASSLGTDGYTF	TGTGCCAGCAGCTTGGGGACGGATGGCTACACCTTC
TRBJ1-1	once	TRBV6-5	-	CASSYGLMSTEAFF	TGTGCCAGCAGTTACGGCTTGATGAGCACTGAAGCTTTCTTT
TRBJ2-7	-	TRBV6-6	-	CASSHYRLPYEQYF	TGTGCCAGCAGTCACTACCGCCTACCCTACGAGCAGTACTTC
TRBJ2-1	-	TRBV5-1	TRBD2	CASSLPPGLAGENEQFF	TGCGCCAGCAGCTTGCCTCCGGGACTAGCGGGAGAGAATGAGCAGTTCTTC
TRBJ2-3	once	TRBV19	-	CASVRSGQNTDTQYF	TGTGCCAGTGTCAGATCTGGACAGAACACAGATACGCAGTATTTT
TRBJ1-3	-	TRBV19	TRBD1	CASSPDRGRGNTIYF	TGTGCCAGTAGTCCAGACAGGGGTAGAGGAAACACCATATATTTT
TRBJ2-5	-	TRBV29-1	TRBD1	CSAGTGGRETQYF	TGCAGCGCCGGGACAGGGGGCCGAGAGACCCAGTACTTC
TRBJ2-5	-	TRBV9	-	CASSSGPKETQYF	TGTGCCAGCAGCTCGGGCCCTAAAGAGACCCAGTACTTC
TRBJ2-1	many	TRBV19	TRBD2	CASSFRTSYNEQFF	TGTGCCAGTAGTTTCCGGACTAGCTACAATGAGCAGTTCTTC
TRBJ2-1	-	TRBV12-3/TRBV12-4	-	CASSFIGDEQFF	TGTGCCAGCAGTTTCATAGGGGATGAGCAGTTCTTC
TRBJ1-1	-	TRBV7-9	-	CASSQGGVGTEAFF	TGTGCCAGCAGCCAAGGGGGGGTTGGCACTGAAGCTTTCTTT
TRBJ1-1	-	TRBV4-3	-	CASSRNSGTGRTEAFF	TGCGCCAGCAGCCGCAACTCTGGAACAGGGAGAACTGAAGCTTTCTTT
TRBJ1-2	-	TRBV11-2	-	CASSLATVRYGYTF	TGTGCCAGCAGCTTAGCGACAGTTCGTTATGGCTACACCTTC
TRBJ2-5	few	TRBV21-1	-	CASSPSREAGQGQTQYF	TGTGCCAGCAGCCCCTCCCGGGAAGCAGGACAGGGGCAGACCCAGTACTTC
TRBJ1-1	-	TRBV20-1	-	CSAGLNTEAFF	TGCAGTGCTGGACTGAACACTGAAGCTTTCTTT
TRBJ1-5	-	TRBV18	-	CASSQQGHQPQHF	TGTGCCAGCTCTCAACAGGGTCATCAGCCCCAGCATTTT
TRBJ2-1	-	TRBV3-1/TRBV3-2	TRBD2	CASSQRGTSGRNEQFF	TGTGCCAGCAGCCAAAGGGGGACTAGCGGGAGAAATGAGCAGTTCTTC
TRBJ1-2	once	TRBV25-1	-	CASSEYQVGYTF	TGTGCCAGCAGTGAATATCAAGTTGGCTACACCTTC
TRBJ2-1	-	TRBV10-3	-	CAISETEKYNEQFF	TGTGCCATCAGTGAGACGGAAAAGTACAATGAGCAGTTCTTC
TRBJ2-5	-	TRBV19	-	CASSIAGTLETQYF	TGTGCCAGTAGTATAGCTGGGACACTTGAGACCCAGTACTTC
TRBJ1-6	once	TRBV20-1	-	CSVERGSPLHF	TGCAGTGTAGAGAGGGGCTCACCCCTCCACTTT
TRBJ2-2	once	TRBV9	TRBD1	CASSVRGQSTGELFF	TGTGCCAGCAGCGTCAGGGGGCAATCCACCGGGGAGCTGTTTTTT
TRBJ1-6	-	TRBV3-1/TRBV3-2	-	CASSQEIGQTNSPLHF	TGTGCCAGCAGCCAAGAGATTGGGCAGACTAATTCACCCCTCCACTTT
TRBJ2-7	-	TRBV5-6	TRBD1	CASSLALGQGTGEQYF	TGTGCCAGCAGCTTGGCCCTAGGACAGGGGACCGGCGAGCAGTACTTC
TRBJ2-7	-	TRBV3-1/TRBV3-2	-	CASSRQHEQYF	TGTGCCAGCAGCCGGCAGCACGAGCAGTACTTC
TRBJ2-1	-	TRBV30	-	CAWRGFNEQFF	TGTGCCTGGAGAGGATTCAATGAGCAGTTCTTC
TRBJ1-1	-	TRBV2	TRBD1	CASRPGQGLAEAFF	TGTGCCAGCAGACCGGGACAGGGACTCGCTGAAGCTTTCTTT